The rows below give T cell receptor beta chains drawn from one sample of a study of T cells after yellow fever vaccination. TCRdb reprocessed the 5' RACE reads with MiXCR, giving one entry per CDR3 protein. The sample carries 150,000 to 200,000 distinct CDR3 sequences, roughly 6.4% recorded once. This specimen consisted of CD4+ T cells sorted from PBMCs, obtained on the day of the first yellow fever vaccination. The source is a man aged 18 to 30 who received the YFV17D yellow fever vaccine. Each CDR3 is given without its conserved first and last residue. D genes are given only for firm matches.

-	TRBV19	TRBJ1-4	ASSPTNRQYLYNEKLF
-	TRBV12-3/TRBV12-4	TRBJ1-2	ASSLGRGKGGYT
-	TRBV20-1	TRBJ2-3	SAQGPLADTQY
-	TRBV6-5	TRBJ1-1	ASSYLAGGTEAF
-	TRBV20-1	TRBJ2-3	SAVESTDTQY
TRBD2	TRBV27	TRBJ2-1	ASSLVAGGEQF
TRBD1	TRBV5-1	TRBJ2-5	ASSPMLRQGAETQY
-	TRBV4-1	TRBJ2-5	ASSHAGAGQEETQY
-	TRBV6-5	TRBJ1-1	ASSYSTAGTEAF
TRBD2	TRBV5-4	TRBJ2-1	ASSPRGGGDNEQF
-	TRBV18	TRBJ2-7	ASSPSGPWGEQY
TRBD2	TRBV6-2/TRBV6-3	TRBJ2-1	ASSTPGLAADSSYNEQF
TRBD1	TRBV18	TRBJ1-2	ASSPRGEGAFGYT
TRBD1	TRBV19	TRBJ1-2	ASGRDRRDGYT
TRBD2	TRBV3-1	TRBJ2-2	ASSQGLAGETGELF
-	TRBV20-1	TRBJ2-2	SASRTSAGELF
-	TRBV2	TRBJ2-5	ASSGTMRETQY
TRBD1	TRBV5-1	TRBJ2-3	ASSVGQGNTDTQY
-	TRBV21-1	TRBJ2-5	ASSKEYRGQGSQETQY
TRBD1	TRBV7-6	TRBJ1-6	ASSLDRDRYSPLH
-	TRBV29-1	TRBJ1-5	SVGDGSYQPQH
-	TRBV7-9	TRBJ2-3	ASSNRASITQY
-	TRBV19	TRBJ1-1	ASRVDTSNTEAF
TRBD1	TRBV12-3/TRBV12-4	TRBJ1-5	ASSAWTGRDQPQH